This TCR beta chain was recovered during a study of regulatory T cells in long-lasting Graves disease. Whole-study results and caveats: Reduced TCR diversity was observed in persistent Graves' patients versus newly diagnosed patients. Blood alone, not thyroid tissue, was studied. Persistent disease showed a preference for TRBV28, TRBJ1-2 and TRBJ2-5.

Libraries of TCR beta came from iRepertoire HTBI primers plus Arm-PCR of CDR3 regions. TCRdb re-called the multiplex PCR reads with MiXCR, one entry per CDR3 protein. The sample holds 400,000 to 500,000 distinct CDR3 sequences, 16% seen once. Time point reported: newly diagnosed GD, antithyroid drugs for less than 3 months. Extracted RNA from PBMCs served as the source of the TCR library. Trimming took 6 bases from V and 9 from J; bases not matched to a gene: 11. This CDR3 has 16 residues. Ten or more counts support this clonotype. Its antigen is not known. Another study also made use of these data, one on T cells in Graves' hyperthyroidism and ophthalmopathy.

The TCR originated in a woman between 18 and 29 years old with Graves disease. Specimen: peripheral blood mononuclear cells (PBMCs), collected at new diagnosis, from a patient treated with antithyroid drugs. The chain combines TRBV12-3 or TRBV12-4 with TRBJ2-1; 13 bases line up with TRBD2. As DNA, the CDR3 is TGTGCCAGCAGCCCCCGGACTAGCGGGAGTAAGGGTGAGCAGTTCTTC. This gives the protein CASSPRTSGSKGEQFF.